This TCR beta chain was identified during a study of blood T cell repertoires in COVID-19. Across the study: Whether acute or convalescent, the COVID-19 samples came from the United States, Italy and Spain.

Residents of about two dozen US areas, aged about 18 to 95 years, made up the participants. Germline values: CDR1 SNHLY, CDR2 FYNNEI. The CDR3 is 12 amino acids. Trimming pared 9 bases from V and 5 bases from J, leaving 13 bases between. Original handling: Quantification of nucleated cells was approximated via reference gene primer amplification. Profiling relied on immunoSEQ multiplex PCR, and the TCRdb table lists in-frame clones only, not all of them. For V, J and clone size, that table is used; D and trimming come from the DNA. Of about 150,000 clones in the sample, about four fifths were seen once.

The specimen was PBMCs or T cells enriched from blood (not recorded which). This chain links TRBV2 with TRBJ1-2, with a possible D match to TRBD1 (5 bases). This clonotype originated in a man aged 50-59 years who had recovered from COVID-19. CDR3 coding DNA: TGTGCCAGGGCCTATCCAGGGTATGGCTACACCTTC. Its translation: CARAYPGYGYTF.